This T cell receptor beta chain stems from a study of T cell changes during pregnancy in multiple sclerosis. Data came from immunoSEQ multiplex PCR; TCRdb stores just in-frame clones and leaves some out. Counted here are around 100,000 clones, about 92% occurring once; the ten biggest clones make up about 2%. The CDR3 is 13 residues long. Germline V CDR1 and CDR2: GTSNPN, SVGIG (reference sequence). The V and J ends lost 0 bases and 4 bases respectively, with 9 bases between them. The TCR sequence derives from a female donor with multiple sclerosis, enrolled in a pregnancy study. The sequences come from peripheral blood, collected after pregnancy. The V call is TRBV30, the J call TRBJ1-1, with D maybe TRBD1 (5 bases). The CDR3 DNA reads TGTGCCTGGAGTGTACGGGGGGTCACTGAAGCTTTCTTT. This encodes CAWSVRGVTEAFF.